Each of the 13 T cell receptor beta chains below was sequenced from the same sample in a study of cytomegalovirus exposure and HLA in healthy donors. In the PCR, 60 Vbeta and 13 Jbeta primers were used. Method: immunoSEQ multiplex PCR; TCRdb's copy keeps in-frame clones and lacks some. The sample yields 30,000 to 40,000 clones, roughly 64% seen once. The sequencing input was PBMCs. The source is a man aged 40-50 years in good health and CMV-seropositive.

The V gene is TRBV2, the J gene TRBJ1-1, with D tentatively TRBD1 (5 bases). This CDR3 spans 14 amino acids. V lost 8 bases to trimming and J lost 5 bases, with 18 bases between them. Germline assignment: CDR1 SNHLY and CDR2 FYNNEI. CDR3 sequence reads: CASSLWGVGTEAFF. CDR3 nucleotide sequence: TGTGCCAGCTCACTTTGGGGGGTGGGGACTGAAGCTTTCTTT.

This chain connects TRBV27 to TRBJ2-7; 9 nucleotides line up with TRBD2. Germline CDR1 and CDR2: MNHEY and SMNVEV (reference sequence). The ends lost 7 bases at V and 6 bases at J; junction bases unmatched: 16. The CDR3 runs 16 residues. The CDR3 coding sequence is TGTGCCAGCAACCCCCAGCGGGGGGACCTTCCAAGCGAGCAGTACTTC. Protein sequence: CASNPQRGDLPSEQYF.

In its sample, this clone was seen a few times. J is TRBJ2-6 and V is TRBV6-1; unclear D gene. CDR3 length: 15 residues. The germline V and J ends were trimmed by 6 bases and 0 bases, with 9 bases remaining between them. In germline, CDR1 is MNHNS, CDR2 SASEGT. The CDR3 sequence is CASRVGSSGANVLTF. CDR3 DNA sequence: TGTGCCAGCAGGGTCGGGTCCTCTGGGGCCAACGTCCTGACTTTC.

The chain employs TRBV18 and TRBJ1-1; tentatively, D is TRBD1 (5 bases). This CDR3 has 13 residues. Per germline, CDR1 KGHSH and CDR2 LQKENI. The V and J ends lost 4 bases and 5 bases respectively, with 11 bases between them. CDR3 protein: CASSRRAETEAFF. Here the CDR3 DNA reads TGTGCCAGCTCACGCAGGGCGGAAACTGAAGCTTTCTTT. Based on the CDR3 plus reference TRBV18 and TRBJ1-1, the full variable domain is NAGVMQNPRHLVRRRGQEARLRCSPMKGHSHVYWYRQLPEEGLKFMVYLQKENIIDESGMPKERFSAEFPKEGPSILRIQQVVRGDSAAYFCASSRRAETEAFFGQGTRLTVV.

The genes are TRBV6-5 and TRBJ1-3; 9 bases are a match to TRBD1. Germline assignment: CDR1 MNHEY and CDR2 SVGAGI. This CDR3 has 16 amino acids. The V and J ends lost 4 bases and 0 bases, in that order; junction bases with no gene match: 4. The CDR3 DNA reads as TGTGCCAGCAGTTTACAGGGGGCCGCCTCTGGAAACACCATATATTTT. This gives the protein CASSLQGAASGNTIYF.

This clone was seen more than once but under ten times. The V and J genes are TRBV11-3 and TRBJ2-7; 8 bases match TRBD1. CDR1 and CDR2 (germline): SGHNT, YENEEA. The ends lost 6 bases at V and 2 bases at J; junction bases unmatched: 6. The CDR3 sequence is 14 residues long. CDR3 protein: CASSLGGQAYEQYF. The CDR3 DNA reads TGTGCCAGCAGTCTAGGGGGACAGGCCTACGAGCAGTACTTC.

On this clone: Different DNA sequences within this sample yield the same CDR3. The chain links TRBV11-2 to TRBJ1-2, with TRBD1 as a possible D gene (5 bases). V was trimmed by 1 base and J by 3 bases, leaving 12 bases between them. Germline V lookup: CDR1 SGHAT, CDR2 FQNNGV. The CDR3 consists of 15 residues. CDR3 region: CASSLGGAGYYGYTF. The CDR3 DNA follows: TGTGCCAGCAGCTTAGGTGGGGCAGGATACTATGGCTACACCTTC.

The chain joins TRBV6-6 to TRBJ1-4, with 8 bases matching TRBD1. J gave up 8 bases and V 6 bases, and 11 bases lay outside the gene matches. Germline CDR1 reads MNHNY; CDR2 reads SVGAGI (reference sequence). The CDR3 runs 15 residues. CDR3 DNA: TGTGCCAGCAGCCCAGCCGGGACAGGCGACGAAAAACTGTTTTTT. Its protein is CASSPAGTGDEKLFF.

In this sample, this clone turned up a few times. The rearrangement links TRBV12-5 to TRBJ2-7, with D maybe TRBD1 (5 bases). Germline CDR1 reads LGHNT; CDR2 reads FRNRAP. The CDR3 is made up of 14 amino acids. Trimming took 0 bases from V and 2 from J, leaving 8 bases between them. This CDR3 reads CASGLVQDPYEQYF. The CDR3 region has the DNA TGTGCTAGTGGTTTGGTACAGGACCCCTACGAGCAGTACTTC.

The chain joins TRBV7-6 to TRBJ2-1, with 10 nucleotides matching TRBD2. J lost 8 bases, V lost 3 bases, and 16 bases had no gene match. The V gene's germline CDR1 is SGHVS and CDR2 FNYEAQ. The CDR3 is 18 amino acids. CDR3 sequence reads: CASSFGLAGDLSGDEQFF. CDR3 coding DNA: TGTGCCAGCAGCTTCGGGCTAGCGGGGGATTTAAGCGGTGATGAGCAGTTCTTC.

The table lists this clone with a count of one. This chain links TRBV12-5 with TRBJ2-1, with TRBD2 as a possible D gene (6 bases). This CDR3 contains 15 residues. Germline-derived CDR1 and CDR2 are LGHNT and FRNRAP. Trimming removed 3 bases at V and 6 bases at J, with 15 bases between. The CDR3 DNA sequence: TGTGCTAGTGGTTTCGAGGGACTTTCTCCCAATGAGCAGTTCTTC. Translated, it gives CASGFEGLSPNEQFF.

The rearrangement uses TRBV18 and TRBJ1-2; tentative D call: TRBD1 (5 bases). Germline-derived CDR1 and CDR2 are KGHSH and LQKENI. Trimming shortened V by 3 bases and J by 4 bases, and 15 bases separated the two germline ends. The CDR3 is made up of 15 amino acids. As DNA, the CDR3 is TGTGCCAGCTCACCCGCGGGGGGGGAGTTCTATGGCTACACCTTC. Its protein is CASSPAGGEFYGYTF.

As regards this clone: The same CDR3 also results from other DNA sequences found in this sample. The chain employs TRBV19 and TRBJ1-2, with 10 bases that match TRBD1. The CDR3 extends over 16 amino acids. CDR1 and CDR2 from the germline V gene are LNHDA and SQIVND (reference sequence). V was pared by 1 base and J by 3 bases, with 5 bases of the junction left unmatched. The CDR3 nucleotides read TGTGCCAGTAGTATAGGGGACAGGGGCTGGGACTATGGCTACACCTTC. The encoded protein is CASSIGDRGWDYGYTF.